These 10 T cell receptor beta chains were all obtained from the same sample, sequenced in a study of tumor-infiltrating lymphocytes in localized non-small cell lung cancer. Profiled with immunoSEQ multiplex PCR; TCRdb holds only in-frame clones, not every one. The sample holds around 21,000 clones; over 70% are singletons and the top ten take around 3.5%. The material sequenced was lung tumor tissue. Every receptor here comes from a human donor with non-small cell lung cancer.

The V call is TRBV19, the J call TRBJ1-2, with unresolved D. Germline V gene sequence: CDR1 LNHDA, CDR2 SQIVND (reference sequence). V lost 2 bases and J 3 bases, leaving 10 bases between the germline ends. This CDR3 has 14 residues. The CDR3 spells CASSISTAYYGYTF. In DNA form, the CDR3 reads TGTGCCAGTAGTATATCAACGGCTTACTATGGCTACACCTTC.

The sample holds one count of this clone. This sequence joins TRBV5-1 and TRBJ2-2; perhaps TRBD2 as D (6 bases). The CDR3 contains 16 residues. The V end was cut by 1 base, the J end by 4 bases, with 14 bases between. Germline V gives CDR1 SGHRS, CDR2 YFSETQ. The CDR3 loop reads CASSLWLGGSTGELFF. The CDR3 coding sequence is TGCGCCAGCAGCTTGTGGCTGGGGGGAAGCACCGGGGAGCTGTTTTTT.

This clone was picked up a small number of times. This specimen includes other DNA sequences encoding the same CDR3. J is TRBJ2-7 and V is TRBV19; D unclear. CDR1 LNHDA and CDR2 SQIVND come from the germline V gene (reference sequence). V shed 3 bases and J shed 0 bases, with 9 bases lying between them. The CDR3 is 14 residues long. The CDR3 reads CASSIGASSYEQYF. The CDR3 DNA follows: TGTGCCAGTAGTATTGGCGCCAGCTCCTACGAGCAGTACTTC.

This CDR3 is CASALSGFSTDTQYF. The CDR3, as DNA: TGTGCCAGCGCCCTCAGCGGGTTCAGCACAGATACGCAGTATTTT. The J gene is TRBJ2-3, the V gene TRBV6-5, with D perhaps TRBD2 (6 bases). The CDR3 runs to 15 residues. The germline CDR1 and CDR2 sequences are MNHEY and SVGAGI. V lost 8 bases to trimming and J lost 0 bases, with 15 bases between them.

V and J are TRBV27 and TRBJ1-1; possible D gene TRBD1, 5 bases. The CDR3 is made up of 13 amino acids. Trimming shortened V by 5 bases and J by 10 bases, and 17 bases separated the two germline ends. CDR1 is MNHEY, CDR2 SMNVEV, per germline (reference sequence). The CDR3 DNA reads as TGTGCCAGCAGTCCCACTCTTCAGGGTAGAGCTTTCTTT. Amino acid sequence: CASSPTLQGRAFF.

This clone is medium-sized in the sample. V and J are TRBV7-2 and TRBJ2-2, with 9 bases identical to TRBD2. The CDR3 loop spans 16 amino acids. The germline V gene encodes CDR1 SGHTA and CDR2 FQGNSA. Trimming took 3 bases from V and 1 from J; bases not matched to a gene: 3. In DNA, the CDR3 is TGTGCCAGCAGCTTCCGACTAGCGGTGAACACCGGGGAGCTGTTTTTT. Translated, it gives CASSFRLAVNTGELFF.

V usage is TRBV10-3 and J usage is TRBJ1-4, with TRBD1 as a possible D gene (5 bases). CDR1 and CDR2 from the germline V gene are ENHRY and SYGVKD. The CDR3 extends over 17 amino acids. The V and J ends lost 3 bases and 5 bases respectively, with 19 bases between them. CDR3 bases: TGTGCCATCAGTGAAACGCTCCAGGGATCAGGGAATGAAAAACTGTTTTTT. Translation: CAISETLQGSGNEKLFF.

V is TRBV10-1 and J is TRBJ2-1; the D is unclear. Germline CDR1 is WNHNN and CDR2 is SYGVQD (reference sequence). The germline V and J ends were trimmed by 1 base and 9 bases, with 7 bases remaining between them. CDR3 length: 12 amino acids. The CDR3 sequence is CASSEFDREQFF. Written as DNA, the CDR3 is TGCGCCAGCAGTGAGTTCGATCGTGAGCAGTTCTTC.

The chain joins TRBV6-1 to TRBJ1-5; TRBD1 might be the D (5 bases). Germline V lookup: CDR1 MNHNS, CDR2 SASEGT. V lost 7 bases and J 4 bases, leaving 11 bases between the germline ends. The CDR3 totals 13 residues. CDR3 nucleotide sequence: TGTGCCAGCATGAACAGGCCGAATCAGCCCCAGCATTTT. Translated: CASMNRPNQPQHF.

The V and J genes are TRBV4-3 and TRBJ2-2; 9 nucleotides align to TRBD2. The J segment lost 7 bases and the V segment lost 0 bases, leaving 9 bases of the junction unmatched. Germline V CDR1 and CDR2: LGHNA, YSLEER. This CDR3 is 17 amino acids long. CDR3 nucleotide sequence: TGCGCCAGCAGCCAAGATTGGGCGGGAGGGTATGTCGGGGAGCTGTTTTTT. This encodes CASSQDWAGGYVGELFF.